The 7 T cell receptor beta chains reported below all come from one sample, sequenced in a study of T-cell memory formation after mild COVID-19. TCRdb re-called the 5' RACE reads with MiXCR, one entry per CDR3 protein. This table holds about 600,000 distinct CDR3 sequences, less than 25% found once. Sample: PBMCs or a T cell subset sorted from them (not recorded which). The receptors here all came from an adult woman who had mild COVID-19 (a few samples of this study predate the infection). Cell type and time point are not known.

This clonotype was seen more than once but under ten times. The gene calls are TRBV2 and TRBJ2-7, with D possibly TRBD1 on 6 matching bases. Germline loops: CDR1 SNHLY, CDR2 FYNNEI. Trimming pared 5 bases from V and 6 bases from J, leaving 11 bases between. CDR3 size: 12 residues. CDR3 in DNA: TGTGCCAGCAGTTGGACAGCCGCCGAGCAGTACTTC. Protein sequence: CASSWTAAEQYF.

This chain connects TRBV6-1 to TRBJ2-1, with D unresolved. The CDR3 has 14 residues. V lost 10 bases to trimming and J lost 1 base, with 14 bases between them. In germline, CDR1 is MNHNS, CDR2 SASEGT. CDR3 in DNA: TGTGCCACCCAAGGACGCCGTTCCTACAATGAGCAGTTCTTC. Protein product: CATQGRRSYNEQFF.

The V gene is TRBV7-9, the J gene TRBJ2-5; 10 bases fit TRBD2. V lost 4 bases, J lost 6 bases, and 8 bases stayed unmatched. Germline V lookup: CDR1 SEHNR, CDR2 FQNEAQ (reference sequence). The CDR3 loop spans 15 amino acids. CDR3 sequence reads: CASSYRTSGEQTQYF. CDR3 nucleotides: TGTGCCAGCAGCTACCGGACTAGCGGAGAACAGACCCAGTACTTC.

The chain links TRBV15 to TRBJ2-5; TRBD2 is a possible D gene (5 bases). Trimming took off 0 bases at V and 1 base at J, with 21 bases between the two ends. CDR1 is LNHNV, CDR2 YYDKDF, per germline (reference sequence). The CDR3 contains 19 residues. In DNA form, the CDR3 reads TGTGCCACCAGCAGAGAGCCTGCCAGGATGATGGCGGGCCAAGAGACCCAGTACTTC. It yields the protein CATSREPARMMAGQETQYF.

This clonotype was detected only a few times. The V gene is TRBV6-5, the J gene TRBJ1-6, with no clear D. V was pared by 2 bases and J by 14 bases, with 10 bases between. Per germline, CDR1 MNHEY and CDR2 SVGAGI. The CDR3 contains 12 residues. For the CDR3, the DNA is TGTGCCAGCAGTTACCCCCTGGGAACCCTCCACTTT. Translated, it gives CASSYPLGTLHF.

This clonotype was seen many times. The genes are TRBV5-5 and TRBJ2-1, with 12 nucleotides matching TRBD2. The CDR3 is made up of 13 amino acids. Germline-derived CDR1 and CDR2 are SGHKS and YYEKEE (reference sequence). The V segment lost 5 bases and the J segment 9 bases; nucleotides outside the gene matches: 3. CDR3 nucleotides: TGTGCCAGCAGTCGGACTAGCGGGACTGAGCAGTTCTTC. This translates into CASSRTSGTEQFF.

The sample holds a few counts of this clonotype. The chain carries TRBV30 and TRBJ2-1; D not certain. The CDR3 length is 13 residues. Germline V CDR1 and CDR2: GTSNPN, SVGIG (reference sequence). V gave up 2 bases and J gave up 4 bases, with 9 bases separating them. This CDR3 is CAWSRSVYNEQFF. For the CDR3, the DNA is TGTGCCTGGAGTCGGTCAGTTTACAATGAGCAGTTCTTC. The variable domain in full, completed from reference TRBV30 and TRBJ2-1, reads SQTIHQWPATLVQPVGSPLSLECTVEGTSNPNLYWYRQAAGRGLQLLFYSVGIGQISSEVPQNLSASRPQDRQFILSSKKLLLSDSGFYLCAWSRSVYNEQFFGPGTRLTVL.